A single sample gave rise to the 30 T cell receptor beta chains below, sequenced in a study of human T cells and chemical hapten exposure. Each CDR3 protein is one row after TCRdb ran MiXCR on the RACE reads. The sample lists 300,000 to 450,000 distinct CDR3 sequences; around 5.5% were seen once. The time point denotes: pre-sensitization, week 0. Specified treatment: therapeutic diphenylcyclopropenone sensitization with weekly scalp DPC. The sample was whole blood, taken in connection with sensitization to the hapten diphenylcyclopropenone (DPC). Every receptor here comes from a woman aged 50 to 60 with alopecia areata. Some clones in this sample may be carry-over from other donors' samples.

There are many counts of this clonotype. The J gene is TRBJ2-7, the V gene TRBV5-1, with 12 bases identical to TRBD1. Per the germline V gene, CDR1 is SGHRS and CDR2 is YFSETQ. After removal of 6 bases from V and 7 bases from J, the junction contained 8 bases not matched to a gene. The CDR3 consists of 14 residues. In DNA form, the CDR3 reads TGCGCCAGCAAAGCGGGACAGGGGGCGTGGGAGCAGTACTTC. This encodes CASKAGQGAWEQYF. Full variable domain (rest looked up from reference TRBV5-1 and TRBJ2-7): KAGVTQTPRYLIKTRGQQVTLSCSPISGHRSVSWYQQTPGQGLQFLFEYFSETQRNKGNFPGRFSGRQFSNSRSEMNVSTLELGDSALYLCASKAGQGAWEQYFGPGTRLTVT.

This clonotype was seen only a few times. The chain uses TRBV28 and TRBJ2-1; 8 nucleotides agree with TRBD2. The germline CDR1 and CDR2 sequences are MDHEN and SYDVKM. CDR3 size: 13 residues. J lost 9 bases, V lost 6 bases, and 7 bases had no gene match. CDR3: CASSITGGSEQFF. The CDR3 DNA reads TGTGCCAGCAGCATAACGGGGGGGAGTGAGCAGTTCTTC. Based on the CDR3 plus reference TRBV28 and TRBJ2-1, the full variable domain is DVKVTQSSRYLVKRTGEKVFLECVQDMDHENMFWYRQDPGLGLRLIYFSYDVKMKEKGDIPEGYSVSREKKERFSLILESASTNQTSMYLCASSITGGSEQFFGPGTRLTVL.

This clonotype was found many times. The chain combines TRBV10-3 with TRBJ2-6; D is unclear. Germline V gene sequence: CDR1 ENHRY, CDR2 SYGVKD. V gave up 10 bases and J gave up 0 bases, with 13 bases separating them. The CDR3 runs 15 residues. DNA of the CDR3: TGTGCCACTTTGGGTTTTCACTCTGGGGCCAACGTCCTGACTTTC. This gives the protein CATLGFHSGANVLTF.

This chain uses TRBV9 with TRBJ2-3; no firm D call. V was clipped by 2 bases and J by 1 base, with 14 bases between them. Germline-derived CDR1 and CDR2 are SGDLS and YYNGEE. There are 16 residues in the CDR3. CDR3: CASSVEIMPGTDTQYF. In DNA, the CDR3 is TGTGCCAGCAGCGTGGAGATCATGCCCGGCACAGATACGCAGTATTTT.

In this sample, this clonotype turned up a few times. The CDR3 DNA reads as TGTGCCAGCAGTTGGGGACAGGGGATCCGCATCCCTGAAGCTTTCTTT. Translating gives CASSWGQGIRIPEAFF. The V gene is TRBV28, the J gene TRBJ1-1, with 10 bases that match TRBD1. V shed 4 bases, J shed 6 bases, and the junction held 11 bases outside the gene matches. CDR1 is MDHEN and CDR2 is SYDVKM in the germline V gene. The CDR3 length is 16 residues.

The V call is TRBV5-1, the J call TRBJ1-2, with a tentative D call TRBD1 (6 bases). Trimming shortened V by 3 bases and J by 6 bases, and 12 bases separated the two germline ends. Germline V gene lookup returns CDR1 SGHRS and CDR2 YFSETQ. The CDR3 is 13 residues long. The CDR3 region is CASSWGRNHGYTF. CDR3 in DNA: TGCGCCAGCAGCTGGGGGCGGAACCATGGCTACACCTTC.

The chain joins TRBV7-9 to TRBJ2-7, with TRBD1 as a possible D gene (6 bases). This CDR3 spans 13 amino acids. Looked up from germline, CDR1 is SEHNR and CDR2 is FQNEAQ (reference sequence). Trimming took off 8 bases at V and 1 base at J, with 12 bases between the two ends. CDR3 bases: TGTGCCAGCTGGGGGCCTCCGTCCTACGAGCAGTACTTC. Protein: CASWGPPSYEQYF.

This clonotype was picked up many times. The V call is TRBV30, the J call TRBJ1-1, with D unclear. The germline V gene encodes CDR1 GTSNPN and CDR2 SVGIG (reference sequence). V was pared by 0 bases and J by 5 bases, with 10 bases between. This CDR3 is 13 amino acids long. The CDR3 protein is CAWSVRRNTEAFF. The CDR3 bases are TGTGCCTGGAGTGTACGGCGGAATACTGAAGCTTTCTTT.

In its sample, this clonotype was seen many times. CDR3 residues: CASSGGSEQYF. CDR3 in DNA: TGTGCCAGCAGTGGGGGGTCCGAGCAGTACTTC. The chain couples TRBV6-1 to TRBJ2-7; D might be TRBD1 or TRBD2, each matching 5 bases. The CDR3 consists of 11 residues. Trimming shortened V by 4 bases and J by 6 bases, and 7 bases separated the two germline ends. Per the germline V gene, CDR1 is MNHNS and CDR2 is SASEGT.

This chain connects TRBV6-6 to TRBJ1-1; perhaps TRBD1 as D (6 bases). Germline V gene data show CDR1 as MNHNY and CDR2 as SVGAGI (reference sequence). Trimming removed 0 bases at V and 2 bases at J, with 10 bases between. This CDR3 comprises 15 residues. As DNA, the CDR3 is TGTGCCAGCAGTTACTCCAGGGGAAAAAACACTGAAGCTTTCTTT. This codes for CASSYSRGKNTEAFF.

This clonotype was counted many times. This rearrangement joins TRBV5-1 to TRBJ2-7; TRBD2 aligns across 7 bases. This CDR3 has 13 amino acids. CDR1 is SGHRS and CDR2 is YFSETQ in the germline V gene. V shed 4 bases and J 7 bases; nucleotides not matched to a gene: 8. The CDR3 spells CASSLGRAGEQYF. The CDR3, as DNA: TGCGCCAGCAGCCTAGGGAGGGCCGGAGAGCAGTACTTC.

This clonotype was picked up many times. The chain combines TRBV7-2 with TRBJ2-2, with no clear D. Germline V gives CDR1 SGHTA, CDR2 FQGNSA. The CDR3 has 12 amino acids. V lost 4 bases and J 1 base, leaving 1 base between the germline ends. The CDR3 coding sequence is TGTGCCAGCAGCTGGAACACCGGGGAGCTGTTTTTT. Its protein is CASSWNTGELFF.

This clonotype was seen many times. The rearrangement joins TRBV28 to TRBJ2-3; no definite D call. V was trimmed by 2 bases and J by 4 bases, leaving 7 bases between them. The CDR3 totals 13 residues. CDR1 is MDHEN and CDR2 is SYDVKM in the germline V gene. In DNA, the CDR3 is TGTGCCAGCAGTTTAGTTTCTCCAGATACGCAGTATTTT. Residues: CASSLVSPDTQYF.

The chain links TRBV4-2 to TRBJ2-3, with D unresolved. V gave up 0 bases and J gave up 1 base, with 14 bases separating them. The CDR3 is made up of 17 amino acids. Germline V gives CDR1 LGHNA, CDR2 YNFKEQ. The DNA for the CDR3 is TGTGCCAGCAGCCAAGATCTGGCCAGGCCCCGCACAGATACGCAGTATTTT. It encodes CASSQDLARPRTDTQYF.

Only a few counts were recorded for this clonotype. The chain combines TRBV6-2 or TRBV6-3 with TRBJ2-7; the D is unclear. This CDR3 contains 12 residues. The V gene's germline CDR1 is MNHEY and CDR2 SVGEGT. V lost 0 bases and J 9 bases, leaving 9 bases between the germline ends. The CDR3 spells CASSYSAGLQYF. CDR3 sequence (DNA): TGTGCCAGCAGTTACTCGGCCGGCCTGCAGTACTTC.

This clonotype occurred many times. The chain uses TRBV4-2 and TRBJ1-5; D is unresolved. Trimming pared 2 bases from V and 3 bases from J, leaving 2 bases between. The V gene's germline CDR1 is LGHNA and CDR2 YNFKEQ. CDR3 size: 12 residues. DNA of the CDR3: TGTGCCAGCAGCCAAAACAATCAGCCCCAGCATTTT. It encodes CASSQNNQPQHF.

Only a few counts were recorded for this clonotype. The chain combines TRBV6-5 with TRBJ1-1; maybe TRBD1 (5 bases). V was clipped by 0 bases and J by 3 bases, with 17 bases between them. The CDR3 is 17 amino acids. Looked up from germline, CDR1 is MNHEY and CDR2 is SVGAGI. In nucleotides, the CDR3 is TGTGCCAGCAGTTACTCGACCGACAGCCTAGAGGACACTGAAGCTTTCTTT. Protein sequence: CASSYSTDSLEDTEAFF.

This chain connects TRBV9 to TRBJ1-1; no clear D gene. V shed 0 bases and J shed 1 base, with 7 bases lying between them. The CDR3 consists of 14 residues. Germline values: CDR1 SGDLS, CDR2 YYNGEE. CDR3 loop: CASSVAAANTEAFF. DNA of the CDR3: TGTGCCAGCAGCGTAGCGGCAGCGAACACTGAAGCTTTCTTT. Combining the CDR3 with reference TRBV9 and TRBJ1-1 gives the whole variable domain DSGVTQTPKHLITATGQRVTLRCSPRSGDLSVYWYQQSLDQGLQFLIQYYNGEERAKGNILERFSAQQFPDLHSELNLSSLELGDSALYFCASSVAAANTEAFFGQGTRLTVV.

This clonotype has at least ten counts. V and J are TRBV6-5 and TRBJ2-1; D is unclear. The germline V gene encodes CDR1 MNHEY and CDR2 SVGAGI. Trimming took off 5 bases at V and 10 bases at J, with 9 bases between the two ends. The CDR3 runs 11 residues. This CDR3 is CASSPGVEQFF. The DNA for the CDR3 is TGTGCCAGCAGTCCTGGGGTAGAGCAGTTCTTC.

The table lists this clonotype with many counts. The rearrangement uses TRBV3-1 and TRBJ2-7, with no clear D. The CDR3 contains 14 residues. Trimming removed 1 base at V and 4 bases at J, with 11 bases between. Germline values: CDR1 LGHDT, CDR2 YNNKEL (reference sequence). The CDR3 spells CASSQALSRYEQYF. CDR3 nucleotides: TGTGCCAGCAGCCAAGCGTTGTCTAGATACGAGCAGTACTTC.

This clonotype was observed at least ten times. This chain uses TRBV19 with TRBJ2-1; 11 positions match TRBD2. V shed 3 bases, J shed 7 bases, and the junction held 5 bases outside the gene matches. CDR1 and CDR2 (germline): LNHDA, SQIVND (reference sequence). The CDR3 runs to 15 residues. The CDR3 DNA sequence: TGTGCCAGTAGTATTGGGGCTAGCGGGAGGAATGAGCAGTTCTTC. It encodes CASSIGASGRNEQFF.

V gene TRBV19 combines with J gene TRBJ1-2, with D possibly matching TRBD1 (6 bases). Between the trimmed V and J ends, which lost 2 bases and 6 bases, there was a span of 10 bases. The V gene's germline CDR1 is LNHDA and CDR2 SQIVND (reference sequence). The CDR3 has 13 residues. The CDR3 loop is CASSIRQGNGYTF. The CDR3 coding sequence is TGTGCCAGTAGTATAAGGCAGGGGAATGGCTACACCTTC.

This clonotype showed up many times. The V gene is TRBV7-2, the J gene TRBJ2-3; the D is unclear. This CDR3 is 11 amino acids long. V lost 6 bases and J lost 5, with 6 bases in between. Per germline, CDR1 SGHTA and CDR2 FQGNSA. CDR3 bases: TGTGCCAGCAGACTCGGAGATACGCAGTATTTT. Protein product: CASRLGDTQYF. Together with reference TRBV7-2 and TRBJ2-3, the CDR3 gives the full variable domain: GAGVSQSPSNKVTEKGKDVELRCDPISGHTALYWYRQSLGQGLEFLIYFQGNSAPDKSGLPSDRFSAERTGGSVSTLTIQRTQQEDSAVYLCASRLGDTQYFGPGTRLTVL.

The chain couples TRBV5-5 to TRBJ1-1; 8 bases are shared with TRBD1. CDR1 is SGHKS and CDR2 is YYEKEE in the germline V gene (reference sequence). The CDR3 consists of 16 residues. Trimming removed 0 bases from V and 2 bases from J; junction bases left unmatched: 6. CDR3 coding DNA: TGTGCCAGCAGCTTGGGCGAGACAGGGGTAAACACTGAAGCTTTCTTT. It yields the protein CASSLGETGVNTEAFF.

This clonotype was observed at least ten times. J is TRBJ2-7 and V is TRBV12-3 or TRBV12-4, with a possible D match to TRBD2 (5 bases). V lost 7 bases, J lost 1 base, and 11 bases lay in between. The CDR3 has 13 residues. This chain's CDR3 is CASNSGVSYEQYF. CDR3 in DNA: TGTGCCAGCAATTCCGGGGTTTCCTACGAGCAGTACTTC.

In its sample, this clonotype was seen many times. The genes are TRBV30 and TRBJ1-1; unclear D gene. The CDR3 is made up of 11 amino acids. V was trimmed by 5 bases and J by 1 base, leaving 5 bases between them. Germline loops: CDR1 GTSNPN, CDR2 SVGIG (reference sequence). The CDR3 region is CAWWWNTEAFF. CDR3 DNA sequence: TGTGCCTGGTGGTGGAACACTGAAGCTTTCTTT.

The gene calls are TRBV28 and TRBJ1-5; 7 nucleotides agree with TRBD1. CDR3 length equals 15 residues. CDR1 MDHEN and CDR2 SYDVKM come from the germline V gene. V lost 6 bases to trimming and J lost 2 bases; unmatched junction nucleotides: 7. DNA for the CDR3: TGTGCCAGCAGCGGGGGGGACAGCCGCAATCAGCCCCAGCATTTT. Protein: CASSGGDSRNQPQHF.

The chain employs TRBV12-3 or TRBV12-4 and TRBJ1-1, with 7 bases lining up with TRBD1. V was pared by 0 bases and J by 3 bases, with 4 bases of the junction left unmatched. The CDR3 contains 15 residues. In DNA form, the CDR3 reads TGTGCCAGCAGTTTAGCAGGCAGGGGGTACACTGAAGCTTTCTTT. Protein sequence: CASSLAGRGYTEAFF.

The chain combines TRBV5-1 with TRBJ1-6; no definite D call. Germline V gives CDR1 SGHRS, CDR2 YFSETQ. Trimming left V 4 bases short and J 10 bases short, with 12 bases between. This CDR3 has 13 residues. The DNA for the CDR3 is TGCGCCAGCAGCGTGGACGAGGCCTCACCCCTCCACTTT. Its translation: CASSVDEASPLHF.

This clonotype has ten or more counts. The chain couples TRBV29-1 to TRBJ1-5; TRBD1 matches 9 bases. The CDR3 length is 14 residues. Germline loops: CDR1 SQVTM, CDR2 ANQGSEA. J lost 8 bases, V lost 5 bases, and 10 bases had no gene match. The CDR3 sequence: CSVTTGQGLEPQHF. DNA for the CDR3: TGCAGCGTTACGACGGGACAGGGTTTGGAGCCCCAGCATTTT.